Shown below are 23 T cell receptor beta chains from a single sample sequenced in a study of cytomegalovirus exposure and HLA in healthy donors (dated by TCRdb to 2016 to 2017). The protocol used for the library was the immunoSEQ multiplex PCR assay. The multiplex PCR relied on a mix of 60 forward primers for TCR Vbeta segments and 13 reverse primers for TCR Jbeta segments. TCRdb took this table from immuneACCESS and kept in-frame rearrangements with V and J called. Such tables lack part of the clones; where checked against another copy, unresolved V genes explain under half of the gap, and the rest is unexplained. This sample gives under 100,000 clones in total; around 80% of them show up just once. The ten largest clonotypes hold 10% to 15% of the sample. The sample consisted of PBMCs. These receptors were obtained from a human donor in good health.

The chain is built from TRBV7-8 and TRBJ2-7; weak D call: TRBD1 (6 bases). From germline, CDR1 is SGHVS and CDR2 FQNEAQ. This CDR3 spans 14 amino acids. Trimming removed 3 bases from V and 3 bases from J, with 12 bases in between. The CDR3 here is CASSFLSDSYEQYF. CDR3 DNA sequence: TGTGCCAGCAGCTTTTTATCGGACAGCTACGAGCAGTACTTC.

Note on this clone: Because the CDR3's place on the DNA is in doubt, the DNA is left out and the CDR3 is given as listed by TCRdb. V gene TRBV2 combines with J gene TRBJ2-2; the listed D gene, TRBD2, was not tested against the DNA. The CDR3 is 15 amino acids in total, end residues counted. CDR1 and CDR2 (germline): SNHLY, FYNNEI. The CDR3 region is CASSSSGGWTGELFF.

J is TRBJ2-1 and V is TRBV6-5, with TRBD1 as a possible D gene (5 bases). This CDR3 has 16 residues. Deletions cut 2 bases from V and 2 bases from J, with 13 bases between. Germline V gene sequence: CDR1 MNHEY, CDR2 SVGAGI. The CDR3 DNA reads TGTGCCAGCAGTTACGGGGTAGACAGAACCTACAATGAGCAGTTCTTC. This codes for CASSYGVDRTYNEQFF.

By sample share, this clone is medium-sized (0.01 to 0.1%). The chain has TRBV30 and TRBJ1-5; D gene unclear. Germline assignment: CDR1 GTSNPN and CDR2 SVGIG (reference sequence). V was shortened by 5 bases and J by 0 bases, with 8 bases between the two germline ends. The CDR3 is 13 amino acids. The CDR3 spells CAWAVDSNQPQHF. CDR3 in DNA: TGTGCCTGGGCAGTCGATAGCAATCAGCCCCAGCATTTT.

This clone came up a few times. The CDR3: CASSIQADSGNTIYF. The CDR3 nucleotides read TGTGCCAGTAGTATACAGGCAGACTCTGGAAACACCATATATTTT. This sequence joins TRBV19 and TRBJ1-3; D call uncertain. Germline V gives CDR1 LNHDA, CDR2 SQIVND (reference sequence). Trimming pared 2 bases from V and 0 bases from J, leaving 8 bases between. The CDR3 spans 15 residues.

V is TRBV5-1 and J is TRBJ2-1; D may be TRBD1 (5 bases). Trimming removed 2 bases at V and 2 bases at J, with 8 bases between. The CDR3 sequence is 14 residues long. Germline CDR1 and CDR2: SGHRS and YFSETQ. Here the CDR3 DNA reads TGCGCCAGCAGCTTTGGGGCGACCTACAATGAGCAGTTCTTC. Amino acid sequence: CASSFGATYNEQFF.

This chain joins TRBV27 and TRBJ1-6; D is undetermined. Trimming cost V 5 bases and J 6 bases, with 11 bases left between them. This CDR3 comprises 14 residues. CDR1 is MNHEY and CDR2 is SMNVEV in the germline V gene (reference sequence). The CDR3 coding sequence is TGTGCCAGCAGTCTTCTTTCGGGTAATTCACCCCTCCACTTT. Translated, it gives CASSLLSGNSPLHF.

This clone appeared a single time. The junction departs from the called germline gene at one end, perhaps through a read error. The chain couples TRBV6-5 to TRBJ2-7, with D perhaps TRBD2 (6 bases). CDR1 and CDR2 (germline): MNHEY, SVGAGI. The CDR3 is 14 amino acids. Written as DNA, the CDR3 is TGTGCCAGCAGTTACTCGTGGGGAGGATACGAGCAGTGCTTC. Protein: CASSYSWGGYEQCF.

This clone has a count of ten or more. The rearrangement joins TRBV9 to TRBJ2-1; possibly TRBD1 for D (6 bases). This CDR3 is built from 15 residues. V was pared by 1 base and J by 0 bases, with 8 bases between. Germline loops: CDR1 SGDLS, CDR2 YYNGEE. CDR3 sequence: CASSVQGSSYNEQFF. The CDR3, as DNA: TGTGCCAGCAGCGTACAGGGGAGCTCCTACAATGAGCAGTTCTTC.

For the CDR3, the DNA is TGTGCCAGCACCAGGGTGTGGGAAGAGCAGTACTTC. Protein product: CASTRVWEEQYF. The chain is built from TRBV2 and TRBJ2-7, with D tentatively TRBD1 (5 bases). CDR1 is SNHLY and CDR2 is FYNNEI in the germline V gene. The CDR3 contains 12 residues. V shed 7 bases and J shed 7 bases, with 14 bases lying between them.

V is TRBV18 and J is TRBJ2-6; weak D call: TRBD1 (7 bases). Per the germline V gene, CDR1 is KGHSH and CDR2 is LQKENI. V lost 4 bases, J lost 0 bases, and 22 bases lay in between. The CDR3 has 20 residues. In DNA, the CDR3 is TGTGCCAGCTCACGATCGAGGGGGCCAGGGGGACTCTCTGGGGCCAACGTCCTGACTTTC. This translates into CASSRSRGPGGLSGANVLTF.

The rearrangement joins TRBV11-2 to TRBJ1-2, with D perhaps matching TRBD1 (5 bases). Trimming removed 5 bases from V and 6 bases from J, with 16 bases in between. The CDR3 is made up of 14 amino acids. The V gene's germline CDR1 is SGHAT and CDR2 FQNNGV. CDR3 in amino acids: CASSRGGDLNGYTF. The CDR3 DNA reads TGTGCCAGCAGCCGGGGGGGGGACTTGAATGGCTACACCTTC.

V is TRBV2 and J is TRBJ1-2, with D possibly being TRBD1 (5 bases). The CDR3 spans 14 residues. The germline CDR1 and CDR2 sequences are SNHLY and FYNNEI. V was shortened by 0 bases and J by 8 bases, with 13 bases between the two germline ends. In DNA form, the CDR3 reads TGTGCCAGCAGTGAAGCCCAGCCTGGGGGGGGCTACACCTTC. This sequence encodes CASSEAQPGGGYTF.

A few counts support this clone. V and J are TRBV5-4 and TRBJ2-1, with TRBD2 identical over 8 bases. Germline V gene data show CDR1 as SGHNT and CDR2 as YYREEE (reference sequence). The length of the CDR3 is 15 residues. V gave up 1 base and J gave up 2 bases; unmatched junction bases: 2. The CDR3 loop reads CASSLSAGAYNEQFF. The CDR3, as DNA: TGTGCCAGCAGCTTGTCAGCGGGGGCCTACAATGAGCAGTTCTTC.

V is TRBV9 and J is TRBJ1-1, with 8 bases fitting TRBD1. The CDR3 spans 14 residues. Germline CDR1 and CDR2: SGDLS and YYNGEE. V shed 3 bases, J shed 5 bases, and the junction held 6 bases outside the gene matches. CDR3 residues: CASSAQGARTEAFF. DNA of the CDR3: TGTGCCAGCAGCGCGCAGGGGGCCCGGACTGAAGCTTTCTTT. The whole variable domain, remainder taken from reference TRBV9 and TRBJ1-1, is DSGVTQTPKHLITATGQRVTLRCSPRSGDLSVYWYQQSLDQGLQFLIQYYNGEERAKGNILERFSAQQFPDLHSELNLSSLELGDSALYFCASSAQGARTEAFFGQGTRLTVV.

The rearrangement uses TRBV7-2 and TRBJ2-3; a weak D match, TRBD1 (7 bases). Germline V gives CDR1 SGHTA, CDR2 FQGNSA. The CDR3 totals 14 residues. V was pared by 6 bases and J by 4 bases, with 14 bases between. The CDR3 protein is CASRRGGGADTQYF. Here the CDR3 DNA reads TGTGCCAGCAGACGTGGAGGGGGCGCAGATACGCAGTATTTT.

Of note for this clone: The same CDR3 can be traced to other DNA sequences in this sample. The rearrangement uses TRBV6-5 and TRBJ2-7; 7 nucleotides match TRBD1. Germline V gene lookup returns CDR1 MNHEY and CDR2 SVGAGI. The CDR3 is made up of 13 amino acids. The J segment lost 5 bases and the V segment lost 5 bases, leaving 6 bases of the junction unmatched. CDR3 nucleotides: TGTGCCAGCAGTATAGACAGGGTCCACGAGCAGTACTTC. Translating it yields CASSIDRVHEQYF.

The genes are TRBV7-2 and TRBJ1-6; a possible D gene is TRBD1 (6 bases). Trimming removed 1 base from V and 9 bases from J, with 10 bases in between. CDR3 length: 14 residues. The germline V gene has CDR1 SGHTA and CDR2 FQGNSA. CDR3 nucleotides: TGTGCCAGCAGCTTAGGACAGGCCCTTTCACCCCTCCACTTT. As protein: CASSLGQALSPLHF.

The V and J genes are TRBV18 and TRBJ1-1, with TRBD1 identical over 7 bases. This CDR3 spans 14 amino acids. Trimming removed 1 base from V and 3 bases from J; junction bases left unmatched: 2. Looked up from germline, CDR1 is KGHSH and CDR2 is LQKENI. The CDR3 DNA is TGTGCCAGCTCACCACGCCAGGGGGACACTGAAGCTTTCTTT. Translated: CASSPRQGDTEAFF.

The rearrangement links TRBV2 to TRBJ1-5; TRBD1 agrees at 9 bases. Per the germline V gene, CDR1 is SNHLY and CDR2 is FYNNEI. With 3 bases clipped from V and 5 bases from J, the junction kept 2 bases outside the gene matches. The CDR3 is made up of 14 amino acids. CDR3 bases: TGTGCCAGCAGTGAGGGGACAGGGTATCAGCCCCAGCATTTT. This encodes CASSEGTGYQPQHF.

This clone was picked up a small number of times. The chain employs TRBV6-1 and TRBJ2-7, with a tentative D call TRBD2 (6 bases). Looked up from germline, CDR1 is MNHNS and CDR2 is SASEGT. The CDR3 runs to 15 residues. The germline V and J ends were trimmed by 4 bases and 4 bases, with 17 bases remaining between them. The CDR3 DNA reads TGTGCCAGCAGTGGGTCCGATCGACTAGAGTACGAGCAGTACTTC. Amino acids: CASSGSDRLEYEQYF.

This CDR3 reads CASSLGTAYTEAFF. CDR3 coding DNA: TGTGCCAGCAGCTTGGGAACAGCATACACTGAAGCTTTCTTT. The rearrangement links TRBV5-6 to TRBJ1-1, with no clear D. Germline lookup yields CDR1 SGHDT and CDR2 YYEEEE. The CDR3 has 14 residues. V was shortened by 0 bases and J by 3 bases, with 9 bases between the two germline ends.

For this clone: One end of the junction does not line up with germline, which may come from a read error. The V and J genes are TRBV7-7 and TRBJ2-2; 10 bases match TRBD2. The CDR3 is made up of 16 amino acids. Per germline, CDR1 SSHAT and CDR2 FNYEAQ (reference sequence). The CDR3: CASSSLAGGETGELFF. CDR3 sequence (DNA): TGTGCTAGCAGCTCGTTAGCGGGGGGCGAAACCGGGGAGCTGTTTTTT.